This paragraph reports one T cell receptor (beta chain). Its target is unknown. The sample originates from a study of T cells after yellow fever vaccination. Study results and caveats: Among all clonotypes, a small share was observed in both CD4 and CD8 compartments. Detected again after the booster were most primary-vaccination clones, at roughly 95% CD4 and 70% to 90% CD8.

5'RACE template switching added a universal primer site and UMIs to TCR cDNA. TCRdb re-called the 5' RACE reads through MiXCR, storing one row per CDR3 protein. The sample has about 310,000 distinct CDR3 sequences, about 3.5% seen once; the top ten hold 23%. Germline loops: CDR1 MNHEY, CDR2 SVGAGI. This CDR3 has 15 amino acids. The V end was cut by 6 bases, the J end by 8 bases, with 22 bases between. This clonotype was obtained from a man aged 18-30 years who received the YFV17D yellow fever vaccine. The specimen comprised PBMCs, sampled on the day of the yellow fever booster vaccination. The chain is built from TRBV6-5 and TRBJ1-2, with a tentative D call TRBD1 (5 bases). CDR3 nucleotide sequence: TGTGCCAGCAGGAGGGAGGGACTCTCGGTCTGGGGCTACACCTTC. It yields the protein CASRREGLSVWGYTF.